This T cell receptor (beta chain) appears in the sequencing data of a study of blood T cell repertoires in COVID-19. Study overall: From the United States, Italy and Spain came samples of acute and convalescent COVID-19.

Germline CDR1 reads MNHEY; CDR2 reads SVGAGI. The CDR3 consists of 13 residues. Trimming took 8 bases from V and 6 from J, leaving 16 bases between them. Original processing notes: Counts of nucleated cells, estimated from reference gene primer amplification, were obtained. Sequencing was performed with immunoSEQ multiplex PCR; in TCRdb, only in-frame clones are kept and a portion is missing. V, J and clone size are taken as reported in that table, and D and trimming were inferred from the DNA itself. The sample yields 310,000 or so clones, about 90% seen once. The TCR was taken from a woman aged 30 to 39 who had recovered from COVID-19. The chain links TRBV6-5 to TRBJ1-1; D is unclear. Sequencing was carried out using peripheral blood. For the CDR3, the DNA is TGTGCCAGCTGCCGCGACAATTATGCTGAAGCTTTCTTT. Amino acids: CASCRDNYAEAFF.